The 16 T cell receptor beta chains reported below all come from one sample, sequenced in a study of cytomegalovirus exposure and HLA in healthy donors. With 60 Vbeta and 13 Jbeta primers, the PCR was carried out. Produced via immunoSEQ multiplex PCR; TCRdb's table is partial and in-frame only. Among roughly 100,000 clones listed, around four fifths were seen once. What was sequenced was PBMCs. All receptors come from a woman in her thirties or forties in good health and CMV-seronegative.

There are a few counts of this clone. The rearrangement uses TRBV7-2 and TRBJ1-2, with 9 bases identical to TRBD1. The CDR3 totals 14 residues. CDR1 is SGHTA, CDR2 FQGNSA, per germline. The junction had 6 bases not matched to a gene; V was cut back by 4 bases and J by 6 bases. The CDR3: CASSSLQGANGYTF. CDR3 sequence (DNA): TGTGCCAGCAGCTCGTTACAGGGGGCGAATGGCTACACCTTC.

The chain couples TRBV6-1 to TRBJ1-1; 9 nucleotides line up with TRBD1. Germline trimming cut 3 bases from V and 9 bases from J; bases unmatched to any gene: 17. CDR1 and CDR2 (germline): MNHNS, SASEGT. This CDR3 is 17 amino acids long. CDR3: CASSDTGGHDYRIKAFF. As DNA, the CDR3 is TGTGCCAGCAGTGATACAGGGGGCCACGATTACAGAATTAAAGCTTTCTTT.

The chain uses TRBV19 and TRBJ2-1, with TRBD1 as a possible D gene (6 bases). Germline loops: CDR1 LNHDA, CDR2 SQIVND (reference sequence). There are 13 residues in the CDR3. V was shortened by 8 bases and J by 6 bases, with 14 bases between the two germline ends. Here the CDR3 DNA reads TGTGCCAGTGGGTGGGGGCCCTTCAATGAGCAGTTCTTC. Residues: CASGWGPFNEQFF.

This sequence joins TRBV27 and TRBJ2-7; a possible D gene is TRBD2 (6 bases). The germline CDR1 and CDR2 sequences are MNHEY and SMNVEV (reference sequence). Trimming left V 5 bases short and J 3 bases short, with 20 bases between. The CDR3 loop spans 16 amino acids. Here the CDR3 reads CASSPIRVAALYEQYF. CDR3 bases: TGTGCCAGCAGTCCCATCCGGGTAGCGGCCCTCTACGAGCAGTACTTC.

The chain carries TRBV27 and TRBJ2-1; D might be TRBD2 (5 bases). The CDR3 is 13 residues long. CDR1 is MNHEY and CDR2 is SMNVEV in the germline V gene (reference sequence). The V gene lost 2 bases and the J gene lost 8 bases, with 10 bases spanning the gap. CDR3 loop: CASSLRGYHEQFF. CDR3 nucleotides: TGTGCCAGCAGTTTACGGGGTTATCATGAGCAGTTCTTC.

The rearrangement links TRBV28 to TRBJ2-4; 7 nucleotides match TRBD2. CDR1 MDHEN and CDR2 SYDVKM come from the germline V gene. This CDR3 has 17 amino acids. V was pared by 2 bases and J by 6 bases, with 13 bases of the junction left unmatched. This CDR3 reads CASSLNAGEYLGNIQYF. In DNA form, the CDR3 reads TGTGCCAGCAGTTTAAATGCGGGAGAGTATCTGGGAAACATTCAGTACTTC.

This clone was counted a few times. The V and J genes are TRBV27 and TRBJ2-7, with 8 bases aligning to TRBD1. The CDR3 is 14 amino acids. The germline CDR1 and CDR2 sequences are MNHEY and SMNVEV (reference sequence). Germline trimming cut 5 bases from V and 5 bases from J; bases unmatched to any gene: 8. The CDR3 region has the DNA TGTGCCAGCAGTCGACCGGGACAGGCCCACGAGCAGTACTTC. It translates to CASSRPGQAHEQYF.

This rearrangement joins TRBV27 to TRBJ2-5; D possibly corresponds to TRBD2 (6 bases). The CDR3 is 15 residues long. V lost 8 bases and J lost 1, with 17 bases in between. The V gene's germline CDR1 is MNHEY and CDR2 SMNVEV (reference sequence). CDR3 nucleotide sequence: TGTGCCAGCCGCTACGGGAGACGGACCCAAGAGACCCAGTACTTC. Protein: CASRYGRRTQETQYF.

This clone was recorded once. The V and J genes are TRBV2 and TRBJ1-1; TRBD1 matches at 11 bases. Per germline, CDR1 SNHLY and CDR2 FYNNEI. J lost 0 bases, V lost 6 bases, and 3 bases had no gene match. The CDR3 spans 15 residues. This chain's CDR3 is CASRDRGLLNTEAFF. The CDR3 bases are TGTGCCAGCAGGGACAGGGGGCTCCTGAACACTGAAGCTTTCTTT.

The rearrangement uses TRBV5-1 and TRBJ2-5; D not certain. The end of the DNA is better explained by TRBJ2-7, so the J call may be wrong. Germline V gene data show CDR1 as SGHRS and CDR2 as YFSETQ. This CDR3 is 13 amino acids long. The CDR3 DNA sequence: TGCGCCAGCAGCTTGTCAGCGCGCTACGAGCAGTACTTC. It is translated as CASSLSARYEQYF.

The V and J genes are TRBV14 and TRBJ2-5; the match to TRBD2 covers 15 bases. This CDR3 has 17 amino acids. The V and J ends lost 0 bases and 4 bases, in that order; junction bases with no gene match: 3. Germline CDR1 SGHDN, CDR2 FVKESK. CDR3: CASSQDWGLAGGETQYF. The CDR3 coding sequence is TGTGCCAGCAGCCAAGATTGGGGACTAGCGGGAGGAGAGACCCAGTACTTC.

The chain has TRBV19 and TRBJ2-5; 8 bases align to TRBD1. The CDR3 sequence is 15 residues long. The germline V gene encodes CDR1 LNHDA and CDR2 SQIVND (reference sequence). The V gene end was trimmed by 5 bases and the J gene end by 5 bases; junction bases not matched to a gene: 10. This CDR3 is CASSPIQGAWETQYF. In DNA form, the CDR3 reads TGTGCCAGTAGTCCGATTCAGGGGGCGTGGGAGACCCAGTACTTC.

J is TRBJ2-5 and V is TRBV5-1; no firm D call. This CDR3 contains 13 residues. V lost 4 bases and J lost 4, with 11 bases in between. Germline V gene data show CDR1 as SGHRS and CDR2 as YFSETQ. The CDR3 bases are TGCGCCAGCAGCATCCCAGGCCCAGAGACCCAGTACTTC. Translating gives CASSIPGPETQYF.

The V call is TRBV14, the J call TRBJ2-2; 7 nucleotides agree with TRBD2. Unmatched junction bases numbered 3, after V lost 1 base and J lost 4 bases. The CDR3 consists of 15 residues. The V gene's germline CDR1 is SGHDN and CDR2 FVKESK. This CDR3 is CASSQVGGVTGELFF. The CDR3 nucleotides are TGTGCCAGCAGCCAAGTTGGGGGGGTCACCGGGGAGCTGTTTTTT.

The gene calls are TRBV6-4 and TRBJ1-2, with TRBD1 matching 7 bases. The CDR3 extends over 13 amino acids. Germline assignment: CDR1 MRHNA and CDR2 SNTAGT. J gave up 11 bases and V 4 bases, and 10 bases lay outside the gene matches. In nucleotides, the CDR3 is TGTGCCAGCAGTGTCAGACCGGGACAGCAATACACCTTC. As protein: CASSVRPGQQYTF.

This chain connects TRBV18 to TRBJ2-3, with D possibly TRBD2 on 6 matching bases. Germline values: CDR1 KGHSH, CDR2 LQKENI. V dropped 3 bases and J dropped 0 bases, with 16 bases sitting between them. The CDR3 totals 17 residues. The CDR3 bases are TGTGCCAGCTCACCTGTCCGGGACTCACCTAGCACAGATACGCAGTATTTT. Its protein is CASSPVRDSPSTDTQYF.